This T cell receptor beta chain appears in the sequencing data of a study of control samples from healthy donors and cancer patients. Sequencing was performed with immunoSEQ multiplex PCR; in TCRdb, only in-frame clones are kept and a portion is missing. In the table there are roughly 120,000 clones, 88% of which are singletons. This clone was picked up one time. CDR1 and CDR2 from the germline V gene are MRHNA and SNTAGT. Losses at the gene ends were 6 bases for V and 5 bases for J; bases not matched to a gene: 8. The CDR3 runs 15 residues. The clonotype was recovered from a woman in her fifties or sixties with lung cancer. Source material: PBMCs. The chain couples TRBV6-4 to TRBJ2-2, with TRBD2 matching over 8 bases. The CDR3 loop reads CASRLSGDITGELFF. The CDR3 nucleotides are TGTGCCAGCAGGCTTAGCGGGGATATTACCGGGGAGCTGTTTTTT.